This TCR beta chain was recorded in a study of blood T cell repertoires in COVID-19. Background on the study: Collection of acute and convalescent COVID-19 samples took place in the United States, Italy and Spain. PBMCs, B-cell-depleted T cells, or T cells provided the cDNA or gDNA that made up the material.

TCRdb's table, derived via immunoSEQ multiplex PCR, lists solely in-frame clones and lacks some. The profile shows roughly 150,000 clones, roughly 80% of them singletons. V shed 3 bases and J shed 6 bases, with 13 bases lying between them. Germline CDR1 reads SGHRS; CDR2 reads YFSETQ. This CDR3 region has 14 residues. The receptor was isolated from a woman aged 80 or older with acute or convalescent COVID-19. Input material: peripheral blood. The chain is built from TRBV5-1 and TRBJ2-1; TRBD1 is a possible D gene (7 bases). CDR3 bases: TGCGCCAGCAGCTCCCACAGGGGAGGCAATGAGCAGTTCTTC. This gives the protein CASSSHRGGNEQFF. The entire variable domain, with the rest obtained from reference TRBV5-1 and TRBJ2-1, is as follows: KAGVTQTPRYLIKTRGQQVTLSCSPISGHRSVSWYQQTPGQGLQFLFEYFSETQRNKGNFPGRFSGRQFSNSRSEMNVSTLELGDSALYLCASSSHRGGNEQFFGPGTRLTVL.